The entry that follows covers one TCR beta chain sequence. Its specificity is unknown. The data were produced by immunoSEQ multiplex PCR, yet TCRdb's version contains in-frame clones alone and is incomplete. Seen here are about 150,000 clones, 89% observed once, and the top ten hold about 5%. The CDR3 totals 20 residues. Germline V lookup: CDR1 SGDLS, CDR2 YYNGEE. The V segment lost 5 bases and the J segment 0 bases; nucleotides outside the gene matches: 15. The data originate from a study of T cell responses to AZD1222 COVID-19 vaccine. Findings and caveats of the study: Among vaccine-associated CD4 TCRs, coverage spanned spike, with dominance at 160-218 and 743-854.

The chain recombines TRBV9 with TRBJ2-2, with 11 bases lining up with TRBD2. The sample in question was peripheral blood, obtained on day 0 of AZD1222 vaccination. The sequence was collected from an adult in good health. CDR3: CASREGVAGGVDPNTGELFF. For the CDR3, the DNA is TGTGCCAGCAGGGAGGGGGTAGCGGGAGGGGTTGACCCGAACACCGGGGAGCTGTTTTTT.